The 20 T cell receptor beta chains below were found in one sample sequenced in a study of control samples from healthy donors and cancer patients. The method was immunoSEQ multiplex PCR; TCRdb's version includes in-frame clones alone and lacks a portion of them. The data show fewer than 200,000 clones, around 89% seen once. Sequencing used blood. The origin of the receptors is a woman between 45 and 60 years old in good health.

The chain carries TRBV1 and TRBJ2-6; the table assigns TRBD2, which was not confirmed against the DNA. TRBV1 is listed as a pseudogene. The CDR3 is 19 amino acids. Written as DNA, the CDR3 is TGCACCAGCAGCCAAGATAAAGCGGGGGCCTTCTCTGGGGCCAACGTCCTGACTTTC. Its protein is CTSSQDKAGAFSGANVLTF.

J is TRBJ2-7 and V is TRBV6-2 or TRBV6-3, with D perhaps TRBD2 (6 bases). V was pared by 6 bases and J by 4 bases, with 13 bases between. Germline CDR1 MNHEY, CDR2 SVGEGT. The CDR3 runs 13 residues. As DNA, the CDR3 is TGTGCCAGCAGCTTAGCGGTCAAATACGAGCAGTACTTC. Amino acid sequence: CASSLAVKYEQYF.

The chain combines TRBV13 with TRBJ2-2; perhaps TRBD1 as D (6 bases). CDR3 length: 16 amino acids. V lost 4 bases to trimming and J lost 3 bases, with 15 bases between them. CDR1 PRHDT and CDR2 FYEKMQ come from the germline V gene (reference sequence). The CDR3 is CASSSKGTLHTGELFF. In DNA, the CDR3 is TGTGCCAGCAGCTCCAAAGGGACACTTCACACCGGGGAGCTGTTTTTT.

This clone was counted a single time. The chain combines TRBV4-3 with TRBJ2-3; D gene uncertain. This CDR3 spans 16 amino acids. CDR1 LGHNA and CDR2 YSLEER come from the germline V gene. V was cut by 0 bases and J by 4 bases, with 14 bases left in between. The CDR3 bases are TGCGCCAGCAGCCAAGAGGGAATGGGAAGAGCAGATACGCAGTATTTT. It yields the protein CASSQEGMGRADTQYF.

This rearrangement joins TRBV6-2 or TRBV6-3 to TRBJ1-2, with TRBD1 as a possible D gene (5 bases). Germline CDR1 is MNHEY and CDR2 is SVGEGT. V was clipped by 0 bases and J by 8 bases, with 16 bases between them. The CDR3 covers 15 residues. The CDR3 nucleotides read TGTGCCAGCAGTTACTCGATGCTGGCAGGGCGCGGCTACACCTTC. This codes for CASSYSMLAGRGYTF.

The rearrangement joins TRBV4-2 to TRBJ1-5; possible D gene TRBD1, 6 bases. V lost 0 bases, J lost 9 bases, and 15 bases lay in between. From germline, CDR1 is LGHNA and CDR2 YNFKEQ. This CDR3 is 15 amino acids long. CDR3 bases: TGTGCCAGCAGCCAAGAAAGCCAAGGGGGGAGGCCCCAGCATTTT. Translation gives CASSQESQGGRPQHF.

The rearrangement uses TRBV9 and TRBJ1-2; 10 bases line up with TRBD1. The germline V gene encodes CDR1 SGDLS and CDR2 YYNGEE. The ends lost 2 bases at V and 4 bases at J; junction bases unmatched: 5. CDR3 length equals 15 residues. The CDR3 DNA sequence: TGTGCCAGCAGCGTCGGGACAGGGGAGGGCTATGGCTACACCTTC. Translation: CASSVGTGEGYGYTF.

The chain recombines TRBV2 with TRBJ2-7, with D possibly TRBD1 on 6 matching bases. The CDR3 contains 14 residues. Germline loops: CDR1 SNHLY, CDR2 FYNNEI. V lost 7 bases to trimming and J lost 3 bases, with 16 bases between them. CDR3 residues: CASTLGQGFYEQYF. The CDR3 nucleotides are TGTGCCAGCACCCTCGGTCAGGGGTTCTACGAGCAGTACTTC.

This chain links TRBV7-2 with TRBJ1-1; D may be TRBD1 (6 bases). This CDR3 has 15 residues. V lost 5 bases to trimming and J lost 1 base, with 14 bases between them. Germline lookup yields CDR1 SGHTA and CDR2 FQGNSA. The CDR3 sequence: CASSKYRDENTEAFF. CDR3 in DNA: TGTGCCAGCAGCAAATACAGGGACGAGAACACTGAAGCTTTCTTT.

This chain uses TRBV2 with TRBJ2-6; D not resolved. Germline CDR1 and CDR2: SNHLY and FYNNEI. The length of the CDR3 is 15 residues. V was clipped by 4 bases and J by 0 bases, with 7 bases between them. The CDR3 DNA sequence: TGTGCCAGCAGTGTAAAGGGCTCTGGGGCCAACGTCCTGACTTTC. Translated, it gives CASSVKGSGANVLTF.

This chain uses TRBV5-1 with TRBJ1-3; possibly TRBD1 for D (6 bases). With 4 bases removed from V and 10 bases from J, the gap between germline ends came to 18 bases. Germline-derived CDR1 and CDR2 are SGHRS and YFSETQ. The CDR3 sequence is 14 residues long. This chain's CDR3 is CASSQGTESSTIYF. The CDR3 DNA is TGCGCCAGCAGCCAGGGGACTGAGTCCTCTACCATATATTTT.

The genes are TRBV6-4 and TRBJ1-1; 8 bases map to TRBD1. V was pared by 6 bases and J by 7 bases, with 7 bases of the junction left unmatched. The CDR3 consists of 13 residues. Germline lookup yields CDR1 MRHNA and CDR2 SNTAGT. The CDR3 loop is CASRHTGGSEAFF. The CDR3 nucleotides read TGTGCCAGCAGGCATACAGGGGGTAGTGAAGCTTTCTTT.

The chain couples TRBV28 to TRBJ2-5; possible D gene TRBD1, 5 bases. CDR3 length: 14 residues. With 2 bases removed from V and 5 bases from J, the gap between germline ends came to 12 bases. Germline assignment: CDR1 MDHEN and CDR2 SYDVKM. In nucleotides, the CDR3 is TGTGCCAGCAGTTTAGGTGCAGGGCGTGAGACCCAGTACTTC. It codes for CASSLGAGRETQYF.

The gene calls are TRBV27 and TRBJ2-7; 9 nucleotides match TRBD2. V trimming: 4 bases; J trimming: 2 bases; junction bases outside the gene matches: 3. CDR3 length: 14 amino acids. The germline V gene encodes CDR1 MNHEY and CDR2 SMNVEV (reference sequence). CDR3 protein: CASSSLAGPYEQYF. In DNA, the CDR3 is TGTGCCAGCAGTTCACTAGCGGGCCCCTACGAGCAGTACTTC.

Only one count was recorded for this clone. The gene calls are TRBV28 and TRBJ2-1; 7 bases agree with TRBD2. CDR1 and CDR2 (germline): MDHEN, SYDVKM. V lost 4 bases to trimming and J lost 6 bases; unmatched junction nucleotides: 9. CDR3 length: 15 amino acids. CDR3 residues: CASSSPGLKSNEQFF. DNA for the CDR3: TGTGCCAGCAGTTCCCCGGGACTAAAGAGCAATGAGCAGTTCTTC.

V usage is TRBV10-3 and J usage is TRBJ2-3, with TRBD2 matching over 9 bases. The germline gives CDR1 ENHRY, CDR2 SYGVKD. The CDR3 covers 15 residues. Losses at the gene ends were 7 bases for V and 10 bases for J; bases not matched to a gene: 15. CDR3 residues: CAITPGVAGGASQYF. The DNA for the CDR3 is TGTGCCATCACCCCCGGAGTTGCGGGAGGGGCTTCGCAGTATTTT.

The chain recombines TRBV4-1 with TRBJ2-1; 9 bases line up with TRBD2. Germline values: CDR1 MGHRA, CDR2 YSYEKL. Germline trimming cut 2 bases from V and 0 bases from J; bases unmatched to any gene: 5. The CDR3 is 17 amino acids. Here the CDR3 DNA reads TGCGCCAGCAGCCAACCAGCGGGGGGACTCTCCTACAATGAGCAGTTCTTC. Translation: CASSQPAGGLSYNEQFF.

The chain joins TRBV7-8 to TRBJ1-2; TRBD1 is a possible D gene (5 bases). The V gene lost 6 bases and the J gene lost 4 bases, with 15 bases spanning the gap. CDR1 SGHVS and CDR2 FQNEAQ come from the germline V gene. This CDR3 is built from 14 residues. CDR3 sequence (DNA): TGTGCCAGCAGTCCGGGGCAGGGAACCTATGGCTACACCTTC. This codes for CASSPGQGTYGYTF. The whole variable domain, remainder taken from reference TRBV7-8 and TRBJ1-2, is GAGVSQSPRYKVAKRGQDVALRCDPISGHVSLFWYQQALGQGPEFLTYFQNEAQLDKSGLPSDRFFAERPEGSVSTLKIQRTQQEDSAVYLCASSPGQGTYGYTFGSGTRLTVV.

V is TRBV7-9 and J is TRBJ2-5; 8 bases align to TRBD1. The CDR3 consists of 13 residues. V trimming: 7 bases; J trimming: 4 bases; junction bases outside the gene matches: 5. Per the germline V gene, CDR1 is SEHNR and CDR2 is FQNEAQ (reference sequence). The CDR3 sequence is CASNRGAGETQYF. The CDR3 bases are TGTGCCAGCAACAGGGGGGCGGGAGAGACCCAGTACTTC.

In its sample, this clone was seen a few times. The rearrangement links TRBV9 to TRBJ1-2; the D is unclear. CDR3 length: 15 residues. Trimming stripped 6 bases from V and 4 bases from J, with 19 bases between. Looked up from germline, CDR1 is SGDLS and CDR2 is YYNGEE. For the CDR3, the DNA is TGTGCCAGCACCCCTCAAGGTGCAAGCTCCTATGGCTACACCTTC. This encodes CASTPQGASSYGYTF.